Given below is one T cell receptor (beta chain) in context. Its antigen is unidentified. These data are taken from a study of cytomegalovirus exposure and HLA in healthy donors. Study conclusions and caveats: Fewer N-insertions (relative to the roughly 720-donor mean) were reportedly seen in an Asian-associated ancestry cluster in a later analysis. Trimming of TCR beta V- and J-genes showed a link, identified in a later analysis, to a missense DCLRE1C variant. Data from an earlier analysis indicated that most TCR beta V segments were productive either about 90% or about 30% of the time.

Primers for the PCR totalled 60 Vbeta and 13 Jbeta. In the authors' methods: Later analysis identified 80 million to 85 million unique TCR beta chains, 9 million to 12 million shared. The repertoire was sequenced with immunoSEQ multiplex PCR; TCRdb's copy has only in-frame clones and lacks some. The D gene and trimming were derived from the DNA, and the V and J assignments and clone size from that table. The repertoire includes fewer than 200,000 clones, roughly four fifths of them detected once, and roughly 1.4% sits in the top ten. CDR3 length: 13 amino acids. Looked up from germline, CDR1 is SQVTM and CDR2 is ANQGSEA. Trimming removed 6 bases from V and 5 bases from J; junction bases left unmatched: 9.

V gene TRBV29-1 combines with J gene TRBJ2-7; TRBD1 matches 8 bases. This receptor was identified in a man aged 18-30 years in good health and CMV-seronegative. The sample comprised PBMCs. The CDR3 protein is CSVDGQGIHEQYF. The CDR3 nucleotides read TGCAGCGTAGACGGACAGGGCATCCACGAGCAGTACTTC.